A selection of T cell receptor beta chains follows, all from one sample in a study of T cell clusters in autoimmune cytopenias. For each CDR3 protein, TCRdb gives one entry from its re-call of the multiplex PCR reads, without DNA. The listing records 12,000 or so distinct CDR3 sequences. Source material: peripheral blood. These receptors were collected from a human donor with an autoimmune cytopenia or autoimmune hepatitis (not recorded which). The CDR3 runs from the conserved cysteine through the conserved F or W. Clone size is stated in some rows and not others, as once, few, many or a class when expanded.

J	size	V	CDR3
TRBJ2-2	-	TRBV12-3/TRBV12-4	CGSHSGAGELFF
TRBJ2-6	medium-sized	TRBV19	CASSIGAAGANVLTF
TRBJ1-5	-	TRBV30	CAWSYSQGNQPQHF
TRBJ2-1	medium-sized	TRBV19	CASSKGSGAYNEQFF
TRBJ1-2	-	TRBV18	CASSPGGYYGYTF
TRBJ1-5	-	TRBV19	CASSLQGNNQPQHF
TRBJ2-3	-	TRBV10-3	CAISEGVGTDTQYF
TRBJ2-5	-	TRBV18	CASSPGTGGILETQYF
TRBJ2-3	medium-sized	TRBV30	CAWSLGLAGGPLSTDTQYF
TRBJ2-1	medium-sized	TRBV19	CATTLGQGTHNEQFF
TRBJ1-1	-	TRBV18	CASSPFSPEAFF
TRBJ1-5	-	TRBV6-2/TRBV6-3	CASSYSGVGSNQPQHF
TRBJ2-5	-	TRBV6-2/TRBV6-3	CASSYSRGTPTSQYF
TRBJ1-2	-	TRBV7-9	CASSQDWVSNYGYTF
TRBJ2-2	-	TRBV4-1	CASSQRAGTGELFF
TRBJ2-1	-	TRBV5-4	CASSPSGTQAYNEQFF
TRBJ2-2	medium-sized	TRBV29-1	CSGQRGRAGELFF
TRBJ2-2	-	TRBV10-3	CAITPGQGAGELFF
TRBJ2-1	-	TRBV6-2/TRBV6-3	CASSSLAGGSSYNEQFF
TRBJ2-2	-	TRBV14	CASSLLAGVNTGELFF
TRBJ1-2	-	TRBV13	CASTPTGVINYGYTF
TRBJ1-5	-	TRBV6-5	CASSWVAGSNQPQHF
TRBJ2-3	-	TRBV6-5	CASSASGRALDTQYF
TRBJ2-2	medium-sized	TRBV19	CASNSGGWSSGELFF
TRBJ2-1	-	TRBV5-1	CASSLSAGDEQFF
TRBJ1-2	-	TRBV19	CASTLDIFNGYTF
TRBJ2-5	-	TRBV6-2/TRBV6-3	CASSYSARSQETQYF
TRBJ1-1	-	TRBV6-2/TRBV6-3	CASSYHGSGVEAFF
TRBJ1-6	-	TRBV27	CASSFGVTYNSPLHF
TRBJ2-3	-	TRBV30	CAWSGGETDTQYF
TRBJ1-3	-	TRBV6-5	CASSYSWHRASGNTIYF
TRBJ2-2	-	TRBV7-2	CASSLLRRASGRGSTGELFF
TRBJ2-3	-	TRBV5-6	CASSPDYRTLGDTQYF
TRBJ2-3	-	TRBV10-2	CASSLPGGTDTQYF
TRBJ2-6	-	TRBV6-6	CATFSGANVLTF
TRBJ1-5	-	TRBV19	CASGPGGIQPQHF
TRBJ2-1	-	TRBV6-2/TRBV6-3	CASSRSGDNEQFF
TRBJ2-5	-	TRBV18	CASSPGREHQETQYF
TRBJ1-5	-	TRBV6-5	CASSSGTGAQPQHF
TRBJ1-4	-	TRBV6-6	CASSYGGRGNSNEKLFF
TRBJ2-5	-	TRBV11-2	CASSLQTGGETQYF
TRBJ2-1	-	TRBV27	CDSSRPGASSYNEQFF
TRBJ2-1	medium-sized	TRBV19	CASSRDRVKNEQFF
TRBJ2-5	-	TRBV5-6	CASSLEWEGQETQYF
TRBJ2-2	medium-sized	TRBV30	CAWSKKVAGELFF
TRBJ1-2	-	TRBV6-5	CASIRAGGYTF
TRBJ1-4	-	TRBV6-6	CASSYVGVNEKLFF
TRBJ2-1	-	TRBV14	CASSQTRTDEQFF
TRBJ2-1	-	TRBV12-3/TRBV12-4	CASRGGPASGRPYNEQFF
TRBJ2-3	-	TRBV7-2	CASSLAGYTDTQYF
TRBJ2-5	-	TRBV6-5	CASSFVLLAGAETQYF
TRBJ2-7	-	TRBV6-2/TRBV6-3	CASSRGSYEQYF